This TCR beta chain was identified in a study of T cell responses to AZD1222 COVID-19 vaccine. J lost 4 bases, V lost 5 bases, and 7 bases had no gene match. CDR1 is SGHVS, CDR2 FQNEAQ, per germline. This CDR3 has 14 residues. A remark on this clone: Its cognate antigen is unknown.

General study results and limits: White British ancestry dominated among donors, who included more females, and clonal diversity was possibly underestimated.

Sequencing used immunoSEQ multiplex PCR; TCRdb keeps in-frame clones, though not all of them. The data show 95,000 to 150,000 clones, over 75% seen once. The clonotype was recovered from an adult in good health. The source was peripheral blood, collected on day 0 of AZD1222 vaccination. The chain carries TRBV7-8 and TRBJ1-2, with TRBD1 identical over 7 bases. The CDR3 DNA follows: TGTGCCAGCAGCCCCGGGACAGCTAGCTATGGCTACACCTTC. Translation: CASSPGTASYGYTF. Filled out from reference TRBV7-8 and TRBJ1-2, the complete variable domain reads GAGVSQSPRYKVAKRGQDVALRCDPISGHVSLFWYQQALGQGPEFLTYFQNEAQLDKSGLPSDRFFAERPEGSVSTLKIQRTQQEDSAVYLCASSPGTASYGYTFGSGTRLTVV.